This T cell receptor (beta chain) came from a study of CD8 T cells in Susac syndrome. The study's findings and limits: CD8+ clonal expansion in Susac peaked in TEMRA cells and active patients.

This CDR3 region has 13 residues. V lost 0 bases and J 6 bases, leaving 11 bases between the germline ends. CDR1 is GTSNPN and CDR2 is SVGIG in the germline V gene (reference sequence). Reverse transcription of roughly 0.45 to 1 ug RNA was performed with random hexamers. TCRdb reprocessed the immunoSEQ multiplex PCR reads via MiXCR and lists one record per CDR3 protein. Of 100,000 to 150,000 distinct CDR3 sequences in the sample, around 94% were seen once. Note on this clonotype: What it binds is unknown.

This receptor was identified in a human donor with Susac syndrome. The sequenced sample consisted of CD8+ T cells from PBMCs. The rearrangement links TRBV30 to TRBJ1-1; the D is unclear. CDR3 in DNA: TGTGCCTGGAGTGTAGGGTACGGTTCTGAAGCTTTCTTT. Amino acids: CAWSVGYGSEAFF.